The 18 T cell receptor beta chains presented below share a single source sample, sequenced in a study of cytomegalovirus exposure and HLA in healthy donors (dated 2017 in TCRdb). Library creation used the immunoSEQ multiplex PCR assay. A mixture of 60 forward primers for TCR Vbeta segments and 13 reverse primers for TCR Jbeta segments was used in the multiplex PCR. TCRdb mirrors the immuneACCESS table, restricted to in-frame sequences. Some clones are absent from its copies; in checked studies, under half trace to an unresolved V gene, and the reason for the others is unknown. For this sample the table gives 150,000 to 180,000 clones, of which 70% to 80% were detected only once. Together, the top ten hold about 13% of the sample. Sequenced input: PBMCs. Receptors were obtained from a young man in good health and CMV-seropositive.

This clone has just one count. The chain links TRBV19 to TRBJ2-2; TRBD1 might be the D (6 bases). Germline V gene data show CDR1 as LNHDA and CDR2 as SQIVND (reference sequence). The CDR3 extends over 15 amino acids. V was trimmed by 5 bases and J by 3 bases, leaving 13 bases between them. CDR3 residues: CASSAVTGYTGELFF. The CDR3 bases are TGTGCCAGTAGTGCGGTGACAGGATACACCGGGGAGCTGTTTTTT.

As for this clone: The same CDR3 can be traced to other DNA sequences in this sample. The rearrangement links TRBV14 to TRBJ1-3; no reliable D call. V was cut by 1 base and J by 6 bases, with 10 bases left in between. Germline V lookup: CDR1 SGHDN, CDR2 FVKESK. The CDR3 runs 14 residues. CDR3 residues: CASSQVGGVNTIYF. CDR3 nucleotide sequence: TGTGCCAGCAGCCAAGTTGGCGGAGTAAACACCATATATTTT.

This clone was recorded only once. This chain joins TRBV19 and TRBJ1-5; 7 nucleotides agree with TRBD1. Trimming cost V 4 bases and J 1 base; bases outside gene matches: 7. The CDR3 runs to 16 residues. Germline V gene sequence: CDR1 LNHDA, CDR2 SQIVND (reference sequence). CDR3 in DNA: TGTGCCAGTAGTACTCTCGACAGGGAGAGCAATCAGCCCCAGCATTTT. Its protein product is CASSTLDRESNQPQHF.

The chain links TRBV6-5 to TRBJ2-7; D is perhaps TRBD1 (5 bases). Between the trimmed V and J ends, which lost 2 bases and 0 bases, there was a span of 8 bases. CDR3 length: 14 residues. Germline V gene sequence: CDR1 MNHEY, CDR2 SVGAGI. The CDR3 nucleotides read TGTGCCAGCAGTTACAGACAGTCCTCCTACGAGCAGTACTTC. This gives the protein CASSYRQSSYEQYF.

V gene TRBV9 combines with J gene TRBJ1-6; D is uncertain. The CDR3 length is 16 residues. V lost 0 bases and J 5 bases, leaving 12 bases between the germline ends. Germline V gene data show CDR1 as SGDLS and CDR2 as YYNGEE. The CDR3, as DNA: TGTGCCAGCAGCGTAGGCGGCCAGCTTCATAATTCACCCCTCCACTTT. Translating gives CASSVGGQLHNSPLHF. Together with reference TRBV9 and TRBJ1-6, the CDR3 gives the full variable domain: DSGVTQTPKHLITATGQRVTLRCSPRSGDLSVYWYQQSLDQGLQFLIQYYNGEERAKGNILERFSAQQFPDLHSELNLSSLELGDSALYFCASSVGGQLHNSPLHFGNGTRLTVT.

This clone was seen only a few times. The genes are TRBV6-6 and TRBJ1-2; D is undetermined. The CDR3 length is 13 residues. Germline CDR1 is MNHNY and CDR2 is SVGAGI (reference sequence). Trimming shortened V by 6 bases and J by 2 bases, and 10 bases separated the two germline ends. In DNA form, the CDR3 reads TGTGCCAGCAGCTCCACAGAGAACTATGGCTACACCTTC. Protein sequence: CASSSTENYGYTF.

This rearrangement joins TRBV12-5 to TRBJ2-2, with D possibly matching TRBD2 (6 bases). CDR1 and CDR2 from the germline V gene are LGHNT and FRNRAP. This CDR3 has 15 residues. V was shortened by 3 bases and J by 7 bases, with 15 bases between the two germline ends. CDR3 in amino acids: CASGFSGEISGELFF. The CDR3 DNA sequence: TGTGCTAGTGGTTTTTCGGGGGAAATCAGCGGGGAGCTGTTTTTT. The whole variable domain, filled in from reference TRBV12-5 and TRBJ2-2, reads DARVTQTPRHKVTEMGQEVTMRCQPILGHNTVFWYRQTMMQGLELLAYFRNRAPLDDSGMPKDRFSAEMPDATLATLKIQPSEPRDSAVYFCASGFSGEISGELFFGEGSRLTVL.

This clone was seen just once. The chain couples TRBV5-1 to TRBJ2-2, with D perhaps matching TRBD2 (5 bases). The CDR3 consists of 16 residues. V lost 1 base and J lost 2, with 12 bases in between. Germline V CDR1 and CDR2: SGHRS, YFSETQ. The CDR3 region is CASSLNTGVNTGELFF. CDR3 in DNA: TGCGCCAGCAGCTTGAACACCGGGGTAAACACCGGGGAGCTGTTTTTT.

The V gene is TRBV28, the J gene TRBJ1-5; TRBD1 aligns across 8 bases. Germline loops: CDR1 MDHEN, CDR2 SYDVKM. The CDR3 has 14 residues. Trimming cost V 11 bases and J 3 bases; bases outside gene matches: 9. CDR3 amino acids: CAAETGGNNQPQHF. The CDR3 DNA reads TGTGCCGCCGAAACAGGGGGTAACAATCAGCCCCAGCATTTT.

This clone has a single count. V gene TRBV2 combines with J gene TRBJ2-6; TRBD1 matches at 8 bases. CDR1 is SNHLY and CDR2 is FYNNEI in the germline V gene. V lost 6 bases, J lost 0 bases, and 7 bases stayed unmatched. The length of the CDR3 is 17 residues. CDR3 loop: CASRSGTGISGANVLTF. The CDR3 nucleotides read TGTGCCAGCAGATCCGGGACAGGCATCTCTGGGGCCAACGTCCTGACTTTC.

The rearrangement joins TRBV2 to TRBJ2-1; 9 bases are shared with TRBD2. CDR1 is SNHLY and CDR2 is FYNNEI in the germline V gene. CDR3 size: 15 residues. With V trimmed by 7 bases and J by 2 bases, 6 bases remained unmatched. DNA for the CDR3: TGTGCCAGCACCCCGGGACTAGCCCCCTACAATGAGCAGTTCTTC. The encoded protein is CASTPGLAPYNEQFF. The variable domain in full, with the rest retrieved from reference TRBV2 and TRBJ2-1, is EPEVTQTPSHQVTQMGQEVILRCVPISNHLYFYWYRQILGQKVEFLVSFYNNEISEKSEIFDDQFSVERPDGSNFTLKIRSTKLEDSAMYFCASTPGLAPYNEQFFGPGTRLTVL.

J is TRBJ2-5 and V is TRBV4-1; 8 nucleotides line up with TRBD2. Germline values: CDR1 MGHRA, CDR2 YSYEKL. The CDR3 has 19 amino acids. After removal of 0 bases from V and 4 bases from J, the junction contained 16 bases not matched to a gene. The CDR3 DNA reads TGCGCCAGCAGCCAAGAATGCGAAAAAACCGGGGGGGATGGAGAGACCCAGTACTTC. It translates to CASSQECEKTGGDGETQYF.

This clone occurred a few times. This chain uses TRBV14 with TRBJ2-7, with 10 bases lining up with TRBD2. Losses at the gene ends were 3 bases for V and 4 bases for J; bases not matched to a gene: 6. The germline CDR1 and CDR2 sequences are SGHDN and FVKESK. The CDR3 is made up of 15 amino acids. The CDR3 DNA reads as TGTGCCAGCAGCCAGACGGGGACTAGCGAATACGAGCAGTACTTC. This translates into CASSQTGTSEYEQYF.

This clone came up a few times. The rearrangement uses TRBV10-1 and TRBJ2-7, with no clear D. V lost 0 bases, J lost 4 bases, and 16 bases lay in between. The CDR3 extends over 16 amino acids. Looked up from germline, CDR1 is WNHNN and CDR2 is SYGVQD (reference sequence). The CDR3, as DNA: TGCGCCAGCAGTGAGTCTAGGTCGGCGAAACTATACGAGCAGTACTTC. Protein product: CASSESRSAKLYEQYF.

This chain joins TRBV5-1 and TRBJ2-5; 11 bases fit TRBD1. From germline, CDR1 is SGHRS and CDR2 YFSETQ. The CDR3 is made up of 15 amino acids. J was trimmed by 4 bases and V by 3 bases; bases with no gene match: 5. CDR3 residues: CASSSGQGAGETQYF. As DNA, the CDR3 is TGCGCCAGCAGCTCCGGACAGGGGGCTGGAGAGACCCAGTACTTC. Together with reference TRBV5-1 and TRBJ2-5, the CDR3 gives the full variable domain: KAGVTQTPRYLIKTRGQQVTLSCSPISGHRSVSWYQQTPGQGLQFLFEYFSETQRNKGNFPGRFSGRQFSNSRSEMNVSTLELGDSALYLCASSSGQGAGETQYFGPGTRLLVL.

This chain links TRBV5-8 with TRBJ1-1; 7 nucleotides align to TRBD1. Germline V gene sequence: CDR1 SGHTS, CDR2 YDEGEE. Germline trimming cut 4 bases from V and 4 bases from J; bases unmatched to any gene: 7. The CDR3 loop spans 14 amino acids. The CDR3 DNA reads TGTGCCAGCAGCCGAGACAGGGTCGGCACTGAAGCTTTCTTT. It is translated as CASSRDRVGTEAFF.

The V call is TRBV7-9, the J call TRBJ2-1, with 11 bases identical to TRBD2. J was trimmed by 4 bases and V by 5 bases; bases with no gene match: 4. The CDR3 runs 15 residues. The V gene's germline CDR1 is SEHNR and CDR2 FQNEAQ (reference sequence). CDR3: CASSLGLAEYNEQFF. CDR3 bases: TGTGCCAGCAGCCTGGGACTAGCGGAGTACAATGAGCAGTTCTTC.

This rearrangement joins TRBV29-1 to TRBJ2-7; 10 bases are shared with TRBD2. This CDR3 comprises 15 residues. The germline gives CDR1 SQVTM, CDR2 ANQGSEA. The ends lost 6 bases at V and 4 bases at J; junction bases unmatched: 12. CDR3 region: CSVRVAGGPTYEQYF. The DNA of the CDR3 is TGCAGCGTCCGGGTAGCGGGAGGTCCCACATACGAGCAGTACTTC.